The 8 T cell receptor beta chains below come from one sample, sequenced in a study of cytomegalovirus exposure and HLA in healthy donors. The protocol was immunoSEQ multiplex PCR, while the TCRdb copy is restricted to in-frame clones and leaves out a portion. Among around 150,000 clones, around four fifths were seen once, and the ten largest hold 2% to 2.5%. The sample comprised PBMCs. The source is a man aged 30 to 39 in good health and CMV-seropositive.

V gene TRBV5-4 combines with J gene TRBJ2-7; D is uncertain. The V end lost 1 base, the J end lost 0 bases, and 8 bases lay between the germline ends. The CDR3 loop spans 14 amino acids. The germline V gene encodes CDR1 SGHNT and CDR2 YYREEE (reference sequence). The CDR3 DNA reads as TGTGCCAGCAGCTTGCAGGCCGTCTCCTACGAGCAGTACTTC. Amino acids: CASSLQAVSYEQYF.

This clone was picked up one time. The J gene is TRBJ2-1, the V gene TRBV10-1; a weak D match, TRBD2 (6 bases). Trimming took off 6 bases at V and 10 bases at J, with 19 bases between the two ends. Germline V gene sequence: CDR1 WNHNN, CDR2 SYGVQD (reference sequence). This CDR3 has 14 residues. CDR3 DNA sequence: TGCGCCAGCAGCAATTATGGGGGGTTTAGCGAGCAGTTCTTC. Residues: CASSNYGGFSEQFF.

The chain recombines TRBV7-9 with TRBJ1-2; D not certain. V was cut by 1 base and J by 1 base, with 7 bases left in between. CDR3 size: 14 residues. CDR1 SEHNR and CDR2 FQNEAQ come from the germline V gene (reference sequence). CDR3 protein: CASSLGQNNYGYTF. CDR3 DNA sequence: TGTGCCAGCAGCTTAGGGCAGAATAACTATGGCTACACCTTC.

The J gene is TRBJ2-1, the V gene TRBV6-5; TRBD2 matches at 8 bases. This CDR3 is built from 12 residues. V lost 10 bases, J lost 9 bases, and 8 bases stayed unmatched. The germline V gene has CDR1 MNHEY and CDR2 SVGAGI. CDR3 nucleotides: TGTGCCACTATCGGGGGGGGCCTTGAGCAGTTCTTC. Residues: CATIGGGLEQFF.

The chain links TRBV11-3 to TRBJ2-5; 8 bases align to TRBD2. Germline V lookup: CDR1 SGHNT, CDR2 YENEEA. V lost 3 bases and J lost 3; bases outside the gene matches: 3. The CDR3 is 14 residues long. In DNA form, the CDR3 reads TGTGCCAGCAGCTTCGACGGGGGGGAAGAGACCCAGTACTTC. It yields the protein CASSFDGGEETQYF.

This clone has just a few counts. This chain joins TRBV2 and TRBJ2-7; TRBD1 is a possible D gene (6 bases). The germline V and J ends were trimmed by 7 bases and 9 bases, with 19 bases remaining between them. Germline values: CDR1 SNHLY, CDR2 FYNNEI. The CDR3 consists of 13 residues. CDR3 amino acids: CASKVEGVAVQYF. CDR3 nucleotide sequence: TGTGCCAGCAAGGTTGAGGGGGTAGCTGTGCAGTACTTC.

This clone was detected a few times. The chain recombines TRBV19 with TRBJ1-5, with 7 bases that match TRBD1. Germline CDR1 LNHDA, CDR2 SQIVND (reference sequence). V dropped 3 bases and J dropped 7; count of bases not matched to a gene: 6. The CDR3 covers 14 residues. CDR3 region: CASSIQGVGQPQHF. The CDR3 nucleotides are TGTGCCAGTAGTATCCAGGGGGTTGGACAGCCCCAGCATTTT. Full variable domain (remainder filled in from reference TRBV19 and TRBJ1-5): DGGITQSPKYLFRKEGQNVTLSCEQNLNHDAMYWYRQDPGQGLRLIYYSQIVNDFQKGDIAEGYSVSREKKESFPLTVTSAQKNPTAFYLCASSIQGVGQPQHFGDGTRLSIL.

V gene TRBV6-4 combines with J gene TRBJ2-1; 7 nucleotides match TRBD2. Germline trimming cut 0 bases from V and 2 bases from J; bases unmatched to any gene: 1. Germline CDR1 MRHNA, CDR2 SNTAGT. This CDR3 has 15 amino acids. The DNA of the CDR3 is TGTGCCAGCAGTGACTCTGGGGGGGCCTACAATGAGCAGTTCTTC. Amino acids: CASSDSGGAYNEQFF.